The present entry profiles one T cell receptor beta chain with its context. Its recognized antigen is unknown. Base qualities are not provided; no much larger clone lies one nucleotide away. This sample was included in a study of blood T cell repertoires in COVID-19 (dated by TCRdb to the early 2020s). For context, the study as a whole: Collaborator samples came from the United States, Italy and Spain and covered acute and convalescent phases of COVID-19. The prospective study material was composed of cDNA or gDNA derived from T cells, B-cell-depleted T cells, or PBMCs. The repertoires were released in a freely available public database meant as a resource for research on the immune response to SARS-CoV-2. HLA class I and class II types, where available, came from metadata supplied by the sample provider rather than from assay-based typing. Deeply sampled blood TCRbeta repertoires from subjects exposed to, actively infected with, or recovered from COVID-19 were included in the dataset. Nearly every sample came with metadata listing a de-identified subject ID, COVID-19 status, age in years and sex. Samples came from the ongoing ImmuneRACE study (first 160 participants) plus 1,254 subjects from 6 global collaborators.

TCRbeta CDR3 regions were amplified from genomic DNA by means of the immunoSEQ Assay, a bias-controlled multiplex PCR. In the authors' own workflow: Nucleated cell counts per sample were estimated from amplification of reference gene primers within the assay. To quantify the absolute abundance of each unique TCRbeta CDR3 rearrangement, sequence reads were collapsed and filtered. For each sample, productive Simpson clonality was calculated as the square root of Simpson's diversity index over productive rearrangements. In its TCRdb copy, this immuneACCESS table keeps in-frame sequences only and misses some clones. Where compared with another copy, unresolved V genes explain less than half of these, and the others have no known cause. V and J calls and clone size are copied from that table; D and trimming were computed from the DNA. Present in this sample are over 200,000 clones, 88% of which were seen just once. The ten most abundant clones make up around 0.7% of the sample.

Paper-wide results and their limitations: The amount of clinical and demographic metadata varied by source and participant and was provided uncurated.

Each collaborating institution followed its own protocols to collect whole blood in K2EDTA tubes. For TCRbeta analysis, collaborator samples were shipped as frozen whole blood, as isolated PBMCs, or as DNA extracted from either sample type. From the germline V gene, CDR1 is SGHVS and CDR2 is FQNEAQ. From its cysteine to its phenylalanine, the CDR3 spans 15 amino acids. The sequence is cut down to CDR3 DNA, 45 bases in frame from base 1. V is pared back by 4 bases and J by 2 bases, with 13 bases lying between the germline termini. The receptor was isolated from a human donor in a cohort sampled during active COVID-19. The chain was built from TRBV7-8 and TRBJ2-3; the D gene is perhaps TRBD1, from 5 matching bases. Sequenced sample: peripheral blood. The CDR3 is CASSYSRVNTDTQYF. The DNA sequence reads TGTGCCAGCAGCTATTCCAGGGTTAACACAGATACGCAGTATTTT.